One and the same sample provided the 24 T cell receptor beta chains below, sequenced in a study of cytomegalovirus exposure and HLA in healthy donors. PCR amplification relied on 60 Vbeta primers (plus 13 Jbeta primers). Sequencing was performed with immunoSEQ multiplex PCR; in TCRdb, only in-frame clones are kept and a portion is missing. The repertoire holds around 110,000 clones, with 80% to 85% as singletons. Sequences were obtained from PBMCs. These receptors were collected from a woman in her 30s in good health and CMV-seronegative.

The V and J genes are TRBV6-1 and TRBJ1-1, with D possibly being TRBD1 (5 bases). Trimming removed 4 bases at V and 1 base at J, with 19 bases between. This CDR3 region has 17 residues. Germline loops: CDR1 MNHNS, CDR2 SASEGT. The CDR3 sequence is CASSAPPGAISNTEAFF. The CDR3 DNA reads as TGTGCCAGCAGTGCCCCTCCTGGGGCGATTTCGAACACTGAAGCTTTCTTT.

This clone showed up just a few times. This chain links TRBV30 with TRBJ1-2; 8 positions agree with TRBD1. The CDR3 totals 14 residues. The trim removed 2 bases at V and 6 bases at J, leaving 8 bases unmatched. Germline V lookup: CDR1 GTSNPN, CDR2 SVGIG (reference sequence). CDR3 in amino acids: CAWSPRGRFDGYTF. CDR3 sequence (DNA): TGTGCCTGGAGTCCCAGGGGGCGATTTGATGGCTACACCTTC.

The chain has TRBV5-1 and TRBJ1-4; TRBD1 agrees at 10 bases. In germline, CDR1 is SGHRS, CDR2 YFSETQ. Losses at the gene ends were 4 bases for V and 8 bases for J; bases not matched to a gene: 5. The CDR3 loop spans 14 amino acids. CDR3 nucleotides: TGCGCCAGCAGCCCGGGACAGGGGAGAGAAAAACTGTTTTTT. Translating it yields CASSPGQGREKLFF.

This CDR3 reads CSVSKGGQAYEQYF. As DNA, the CDR3 is TGCAGCGTCTCGAAGGGGGGGCAAGCCTACGAGCAGTACTTC. This rearrangement joins TRBV29-1 to TRBJ2-7, with D maybe TRBD2 (7 bases). Trimming removed 6 bases at V and 2 bases at J, with 17 bases between. Germline values: CDR1 SQVTM, CDR2 ANQGSEA. The CDR3 spans 14 residues.

The V and J genes are TRBV19 and TRBJ2-3; 8 bases are shared with TRBD1. Germline V gene sequence: CDR1 LNHDA, CDR2 SQIVND (reference sequence). The J segment lost 5 bases and the V segment lost 0 bases, leaving 10 bases of the junction unmatched. The CDR3 is 17 residues long. CDR3 bases: TGTGCCAGTAGTATAGATGGCGGACAGGGCCCACAAGATACGCAGTATTTT. Its protein is CASSIDGGQGPQDTQYF. The full variable domain, completed using reference TRBV19 and TRBJ2-3, is DGGITQSPKYLFRKEGQNVTLSCEQNLNHDAMYWYRQDPGQGLRLIYYSQIVNDFQKGDIAEGYSVSREKKESFPLTVTSAQKNPTAFYLCASSIDGGQGPQDTQYFGPGTRLTVL.

Worth noting for this clone: The same CDR3 is also encoded by other DNA sequences in this sample. V usage is TRBV27 and J usage is TRBJ2-7; perhaps TRBD2 as D (6 bases). Germline CDR1 reads MNHEY; CDR2 reads SMNVEV (reference sequence). This CDR3 has 13 residues. The V end was cut by 3 bases, the J end by 6 bases, with 12 bases between. The CDR3 sequence: CASSFPGGFEQYF. The CDR3 nucleotides are TGTGCCAGCAGTTTCCCCGGGGGTTTCGAGCAGTACTTC.

V and J are TRBV28 and TRBJ1-4, with 10 bases that match TRBD1. This CDR3 spans 14 amino acids. The V segment lost 7 bases and the J segment 7 bases; nucleotides outside the gene matches: 6. The germline V gene has CDR1 MDHEN and CDR2 SYDVKM. This chain's CDR3 is CASNRQGAGEKLFF. Here the CDR3 DNA reads TGTGCCAGCAATCGACAGGGGGCGGGTGAAAAACTGTTTTTT.

V is TRBV25-1 and J is TRBJ2-1; 9 nucleotides match TRBD2. J gave up 6 bases and V 4 bases, and 4 bases lay outside the gene matches. Looked up from germline, CDR1 is MGHDK and CDR2 is SYGVNS. This CDR3 has 14 amino acids. CDR3 nucleotide sequence: TGTGCCAGCAGTGCCAGGACTAGCGCCAATGAGCAGTTCTTC. Its translation: CASSARTSANEQFF.

The V call is TRBV28, the J call TRBJ1-6; a weak D match, TRBD1 (5 bases). V lost 5 bases to trimming and J lost 8 bases, with 16 bases between them. The germline CDR1 and CDR2 sequences are MDHEN and SYDVKM. The CDR3 has 15 amino acids. As DNA, the CDR3 is TGTGCCAGCAGTCATTATCCGCGGGGGGATTCACCCCTCCACTTT. Its protein is CASSHYPRGDSPLHF.

V and J are TRBV23-1 and TRBJ2-3; D possibly corresponds to TRBD2 (5 bases). TRBV23-1 is annotated as an ORF whose role is uncertain. Trimming removed 2 bases at V and 3 bases at J, with 15 bases between. The CDR3 has 16 residues. The CDR3: CASSQEGIGWTDTQYF. The CDR3 region has the DNA TGCGCCAGCAGTCAAGAGGGTATAGGCTGGACAGATACGCAGTATTTT.

This chain uses TRBV19 with TRBJ1-5; possibly TRBD1 for D (6 bases). In germline, CDR1 is LNHDA, CDR2 SQIVND (reference sequence). CDR3 size: 12 residues. Trimming cost V 5 bases and J 7 bases, with 9 bases left between them. The CDR3 DNA reads as TGTGCCAGTAGTGCACAGGGCCAGCCCCAGCATTTT. It codes for CASSAQGQPQHF.

This clone was counted a single time. V gene TRBV30 combines with J gene TRBJ2-1; 7 positions agree with TRBD1. Germline V gene sequence: CDR1 GTSNPN, CDR2 SVGIG (reference sequence). Trimming at V came to 3 bases and at J to 8 bases, leaving 13 bases not matched to a gene. The CDR3 runs to 15 residues. Here the CDR3 DNA reads TGTGCCTGGAGCGACGGGACAAAGGGGGCTCATGAGCAGTTCTTC. Translation gives CAWSDGTKGAHEQFF.

Note on this clone: A junction end diverges from the germline sequence, so it may reflect a read error. This rearrangement joins TRBV5-1 to TRBJ2-7; D is perhaps TRBD2 (6 bases). The length of the CDR3 is 13 residues. The germline V gene encodes CDR1 SGHRS and CDR2 YFSETQ. This chain's CDR3 is CASNLGLEGEQYF. The CDR3 coding sequence is TGCGCCAGCAACTTGGGACTGGAGGGCGAGCAGTACTTC.

This clone was detected only a few times. The chain links TRBV5-1 to TRBJ1-1, with D uncertain. The CDR3 is 13 residues long. V was clipped by 3 bases and J by 3 bases, with 9 bases between them. In germline, CDR1 is SGHRS, CDR2 YFSETQ. In DNA, the CDR3 is TGCGCCAGCAGCTCACAGAGGGACACTGAAGCTTTCTTT. Protein: CASSSQRDTEAFF.

V and J are TRBV28 and TRBJ2-7; a weak D match, TRBD1 (6 bases). V dropped 8 bases and J dropped 2 bases, with 10 bases sitting between them. Germline V gene sequence: CDR1 MDHEN, CDR2 SYDVKM. The CDR3 sequence is 12 residues long. CDR3 DNA sequence: TGTGCCAGCGGGGGCGGTGCCTACGAGCAGTACTTC. It yields the protein CASGGGAYEQYF.

This rearrangement joins TRBV7-2 to TRBJ2-1; no clear D gene. CDR1 and CDR2 from the germline V gene are SGHTA and FQGNSA. Trimming stripped 0 bases from V and 6 bases from J, with 12 bases between. CDR3 size: 15 residues. The CDR3 loop reads CASSLAGVSSNEQFF. CDR3 sequence (DNA): TGTGCCAGCAGCTTAGCCGGAGTGAGTAGCAATGAGCAGTTCTTC.

A remark on this clone: Relative to the germline gene, one junction end is altered; a read error may explain this. The chain combines TRBV7-9 with TRBJ2-6; D is ambiguous. CDR1 and CDR2 from the germline V gene are SEHNR and FQNEAQ (reference sequence). This CDR3 is built from 17 residues. CDR3 amino acids: CSSSPRGYPSGANVLTF. DNA for the CDR3: TGTTCCAGCAGCCCTAGAGGCTACCCCTCTGGGGCCAACGTCCTGACTTTC.

The table lists this clone with a few counts. The chain has TRBV9 and TRBJ2-7; TRBD1 agrees at 8 bases. The germline V gene encodes CDR1 SGDLS and CDR2 YYNGEE. J was trimmed by 5 bases and V by 1 base; bases with no gene match: 11. This CDR3 comprises 16 residues. CDR3 nucleotides: TGTGCCAGCAGCGTATTATTCGGACAGGGTGAACACGAGCAGTACTTC. Residues: CASSVLFGQGEHEQYF.

Note on this clone: A junction end diverges from the germline sequence, so it may reflect a read error. J is TRBJ2-2 and V is TRBV5-1, with a tentative D call TRBD2 (5 bases). The CDR3 is made up of 15 amino acids. From germline, CDR1 is SGHRS and CDR2 YFSETQ. The CDR3 DNA is TGCGCCAGCAGCTTAGACGGAATGAACACCGGGGAGCTGGTTTTT. Translation: CASSLDGMNTGELVF.

This clone has just a few counts. The gene calls are TRBV5-4 and TRBJ2-7, with TRBD2 matching over 7 bases. The germline V gene encodes CDR1 SGHNT and CDR2 YYREEE (reference sequence). The junction had 1 base not matched to a gene; V was cut back by 1 base and J by 3 bases. The CDR3 spans 13 residues. CDR3: CASSLPGGYEQYF. The CDR3 DNA is TGTGCCAGCAGCTTGCCGGGAGGCTACGAGCAGTACTTC.

This clone was detected once. The chain combines TRBV19 with TRBJ1-5; TRBD1 matches 7 bases. This CDR3 comprises 13 residues. Germline loops: CDR1 LNHDA, CDR2 SQIVND (reference sequence). V dropped 5 bases and J dropped 7; count of bases not matched to a gene: 5. The CDR3 here is CASSSGTAQPQHF. The CDR3 DNA follows: TGTGCCAGTAGTTCCGGGACAGCGCAGCCCCAGCATTTT.

The V and J genes are TRBV5-1 and TRBJ2-5; 9 bases map to TRBD1. After removal of 7 bases from V and 3 bases from J, the junction contained 4 bases not matched to a gene. The CDR3 covers 13 residues. Germline V gene sequence: CDR1 SGHRS, CDR2 YFSETQ. The CDR3 region has the DNA TGCGCCAGCCGGACAGGGGAGAAAGAGACCCAGTACTTC. Protein: CASRTGEKETQYF.

The CDR3 spells CASSLTVDSPLHF. DNA of the CDR3: TGTGCCAGCAGTTTAACAGTAGATTCACCCCTCCACTTT. The J gene is TRBJ1-6, the V gene TRBV27; D ambiguous. V lost 2 bases to trimming and J lost 8 bases, with 7 bases between them. The CDR3 spans 13 residues. Looked up from germline, CDR1 is MNHEY and CDR2 is SMNVEV (reference sequence).

The chain carries TRBV18 and TRBJ2-2; 7 positions agree with TRBD1. Unmatched junction bases numbered 7, after V lost 4 bases and J lost 2 bases. The germline CDR1 and CDR2 sequences are KGHSH and LQKENI. This CDR3 contains 16 residues. CDR3 in amino acids: CASSRDDRANTGELFF. CDR3 nucleotides: TGTGCCAGCTCACGAGACGACAGGGCAAACACCGGGGAGCTGTTTTTT.